These T cell receptor beta chains were read from a single sample in a study of PD-1 blockade in classical Hodgkin lymphoma. Profiling relied on immunoSEQ multiplex PCR, and the TCRdb table lists in-frame clones only, not all of them. The table lists nearly 60,000 clones, about 91% of them singletons. The sample consisted of peripheral blood mononuclear cells (PBMCs), taken before the second cycle of nivolumab. The receptors originated from a human donor with classical Hodgkin lymphoma. Each CDR3 is given with its conserved first and last residue. A D gene is named only where the DNA matches it firmly. Clone size is stated in some rows and not others, as once, few, many or a class when expanded.

J | size | D | V | DNA | CDR3
TRBJ2-2 | NA | NA | TRBV9 | TGTGCCAGCAGCGCCGGGGACGGTCCAACCGGGGAGCTGTTTTTT | CASSAGDGPTGELFF
TRBJ1-5 | NA | NA | TRBV19 | TGTGCCAGTACGCAAGGGGGTGGGGCCCAGCATTTT | CASTQGGGAQHF
TRBJ1-2 | NA | TRBD1 | TRBV10-3 | TGTGCCATCACAGGGACAGGGGGTGACTATGGCTACACCTTC | CAITGTGGDYGYTF
TRBJ2-1 | NA | TRBD2 | TRBV11-3 | TGTGCCAGCAGCTTAGGTCCGGGAGGATCCCTCAATGAGCAGTTCTTC | CASSLGPGGSLNEQFF
TRBJ2-1 | NA | TRBD2 | TRBV27 | TGTGCCAGCAGTTTAAAGGCTAGCGGAGCCTACAATGAGCAGTTCTTC | CASSLKASGAYNEQFF
TRBJ1-5 | NA | NA | TRBV4-1 | TGCGCCAGCAGCCAAGCCCAGACGTTGAATCAGCCCCAGCATTTT | CASSQAQTLNQPQHF
TRBJ2-1 | NA | NA | TRBV7-2 | TGTGCCAGCAGCTTAGAGGGTTCCGGTCTGAGCTCCTACAATGAGCAGTTCTTC | CASSLEGSGLSSYNEQFF
TRBJ2-7 | NA | NA | TRBV30 | TGTGCCTGGAGCACGGGACACTCCTACGAGCAGTACTTC | CAWSTGHSYEQYF
TRBJ2-1 | NA | NA | TRBV9 | TGTGCCAGCAGCGTAGTGGGGACTCCTGAGCAGTTCTTC | CASSVVGTPEQFF
TRBJ2-3 | NA | TRBD2 | TRBV6-1 | TGTGCCAGCAGTGAAACACTAGCGGGAGTGGCAGATACGCAGTATTTT | CASSETLAGVADTQYF
TRBJ2-3 | NA | NA | TRBV19 | TGTGCCAGTAGTATTGTGGGAGAGATGGGTACGCAGTATTTT | CASSIVGEMGTQYF
TRBJ2-7 | NA | TRBD1 | TRBV29-1 | TGCAGCGTTGCGGAGGACAGGGTGCCCTACGAGCAGTACTTC | CSVAEDRVPYEQYF
TRBJ1-1 | once | TRBD1 | TRBV7-9 | TGTGCCAGCAGCTTCGGACAGGGCCAGGCTTTCTTT | CASSFGQGQAFF
TRBJ2-7 | NA | NA | TRBV6-5 | TGTGCCAGCAGTCAGGGGCTTTCCCCCTACGAGCAGTACTTC | CASSQGLSPYEQYF
TRBJ1-5 | NA | NA | TRBV28 | TGTGCCTCTGGGGATGGAGCAGGGCTGATCAATAGCAATCAGCCCCAGCATTTT | CASGDGAGLINSNQPQHF
TRBJ1-6 | few | TRBD1 | TRBV7-9 | TGTGCCAGCAGCTTCGGGACAGTCTATAATTCACCCCTCCACTTT | CASSFGTVYNSPLHF
TRBJ2-7 | NA | NA | TRBV5-1 | TGCGCCAGCAGCCCACTTGGGGTGGGGACAACCCTGAAAGAGCAGTACTTC | CASSPLGVGTTLKEQYF
TRBJ2-5 | once | TRBD2 | TRBV7-9 | TGTGCCAGCAGCTTAGCACTAGCGGGAGGAGGGTCAGAAGAGACCCAGTACTTC | CASSLALAGGGSEETQYF
TRBJ1-1 | NA | NA | TRBV6-5 | TGTGCCAGCAGTTACGGAGCGGCCTTAAACACTGAAGCTTTCTTT | CASSYGAALNTEAFF
TRBJ2-7 | NA | TRBD2 | TRBV14 | TGTGCCAGCAGCCGGGAGCGGGAGGGCTCCTGGGAGCAGTACTTC | CASSREREGSWEQYF
TRBJ2-1 | NA | TRBD1 | TRBV13 | TGTGCCAGCAGCTCTCGGGCGCGACAGGGGACGGATGAGCAGTTCTTC | CASSSRARQGTDEQFF
TRBJ2-1 | NA | TRBD2 | TRBV13 | TGTGCCAGTTCAAGAGCGGGGGGGCAGAATGAGCAGTTCTTC | CASSRAGGQNEQFF
TRBJ2-7 | NA | NA | TRBV11-2 | TGTGCCAGCAGCTTAGATTATCAAAGCCCCTACGAGCAGTACTTC | CASSLDYQSPYEQYF
TRBJ1-5 | medium-sized | TRBD1 | TRBV18 | TGTGCCAGCTCACCAGACAGGGGCGGCAATCAGCCCCAGCATTTT | CASSPDRGGNQPQHF
TRBJ2-7 | NA | NA | TRBV2 | TGTGCCAGCAGTGAGTTCCGTTCGGAGCAGTACTTC | CASSEFRSEQYF
TRBJ2-7 | NA | NA | TRBV6-1 | TGTGCCAGCAGTGTGGCGGGGAACTTCTACGAGCAGTACTTC | CASSVAGNFYEQYF
TRBJ1-5 | NA | NA | TRBV19 | TGTGCCAGTAGTATAAGGTCAGACAGTAGCAATCAGCCCCAGCATTTT | CASSIRSDSSNQPQHF
TRBJ2-2 | NA | TRBD2 | TRBV5-1 | TGCGCCAGCAGCGAGAGCGGGAGAGACACCGGGGAGCTGTTTTTT | CASSESGRDTGELFF
TRBJ2-1 | NA | TRBD1 | TRBV6-5 | TGTGCCAGCAGTTATTCAGGGGGCATTGATGAGCAGTTCTTC | CASSYSGGIDEQFF
TRBJ1-2 | NA | TRBD1 | TRBV4-3 | TGCGCCAGCAGCCAAACAGGGGGCGGCGGCTATGGCTACACCTTC | CASSQTGGGGYGYTF
TRBJ2-7 | NA | NA | TRBV27 | TGTGCCAGCAAGCCAAACGGGGCCAGCTCCTACGAGCAGTACTTC | CASKPNGASSYEQYF
TRBJ1-1 | NA | NA | TRBV19 | TGTGCCAGTAGTATACCGGGATACCAGAACACTGAAGCTTTCTTT | CASSIPGYQNTEAFF
TRBJ2-1 | NA | TRBD2 | TRBV7-2 | TGTGCCAGCAGACCGGGACTAGCGTACTACAATGAGCAGTTCTTC | CASRPGLAYYNEQFF
TRBJ2-1 | NA | TRBD1 | TRBV7-6 | TGTGCCAGCAGCTTAACGCCGGGACAGGGCCCCTACAATGAGCAGTTCTTC | CASSLTPGQGPYNEQFF
TRBJ1-2 | NA | TRBD1 | TRBV5-1 | TGCGCCAGCAGCTTTGTCGGACAGGGAGATGGCTACACCTTC | CASSFVGQGDGYTF
TRBJ1-2 | NA | NA | TRBV27 | TGTGCCAGCAGTTTAAGGGGGTTCCGCGGCTACACCTTC | CASSLRGFRGYTF
TRBJ2-4 | NA | NA | TRBV27 | TGTGCCAGCAGTCCGGAAGAAAACATTCAGTACTTC | CASSPEENIQYF
TRBJ1-6 | NA | NA | TRBV6-5 | TGTGCCAGCAGTTACACAGGGACTTCACCCCTCCACTTT | CASSYTGTSPLHF
TRBJ1-1 | NA | TRBD1 | TRBV5-1 | TGCGCCAGCAGCGTCGACAGGGTGAACACTGAAGCTTTCTTT | CASSVDRVNTEAFF
TRBJ2-1 | NA | TRBD2 | TRBV7-3 | TGTGCCAGCAGCTTATTTGCGGGAGCTGGCAATGAGCAGTTCTTC | CASSLFAGAGNEQFF
TRBJ2-7 | NA | NA | TRBV30 | TGTGCCTGGAGTGGACCCGTCTCACCCGACGAGCAGTACTTC | CAWSGPVSPDEQYF
TRBJ2-7 | NA | NA | TRBV6-5 | TGTGCCAGCAGTTATGGGGCAGACTCCTACGAGCAGTACTTC | CASSYGADSYEQYF
TRBJ2-7 | NA | NA | TRBV7-6 | TGTGCCAGCAGCCCGGTGGGGGATCTAGGGGAGCAGTACTTC | CASSPVGDLGEQYF
TRBJ2-7 | NA | NA | TRBV28 | TGTGCCAGCAGCCGTGGGGTTGCGGGCGAGCAGTACTTC | CASSRGVAGEQYF
TRBJ1-1 | NA | NA | TRBV27 | TGTGCCAGCAGTTTGGACGGACTCTCGAACACTGAAGCTTTCTTT | CASSLDGLSNTEAFF